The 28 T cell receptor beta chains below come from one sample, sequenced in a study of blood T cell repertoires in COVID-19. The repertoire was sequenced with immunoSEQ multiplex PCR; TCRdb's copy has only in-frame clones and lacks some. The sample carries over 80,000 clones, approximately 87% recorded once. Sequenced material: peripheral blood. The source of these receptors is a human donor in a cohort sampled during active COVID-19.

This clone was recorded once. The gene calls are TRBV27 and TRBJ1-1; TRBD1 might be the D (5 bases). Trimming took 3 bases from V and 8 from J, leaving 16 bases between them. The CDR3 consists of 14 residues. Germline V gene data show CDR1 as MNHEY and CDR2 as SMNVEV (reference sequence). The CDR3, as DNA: TGTGCCAGCAGTTTCCTAAGGGGATATGCAGAAGCTTTCTTT. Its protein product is CASSFLRGYAEAFF.

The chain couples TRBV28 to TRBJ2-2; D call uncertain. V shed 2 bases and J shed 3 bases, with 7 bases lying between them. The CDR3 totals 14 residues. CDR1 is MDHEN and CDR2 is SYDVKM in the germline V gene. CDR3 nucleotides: TGTGCCAGCAGTTTAAACAGACACACCGGGGAGCTGTTTTTT. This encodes CASSLNRHTGELFF.

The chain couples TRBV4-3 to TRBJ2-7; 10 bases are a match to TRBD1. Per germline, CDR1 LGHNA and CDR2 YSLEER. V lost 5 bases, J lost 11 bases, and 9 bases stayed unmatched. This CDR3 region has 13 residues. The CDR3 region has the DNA TGCGCCAGCAGCGTCAACGCCGGGACAGGGGAGTACTTC. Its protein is CASSVNAGTGEYF.

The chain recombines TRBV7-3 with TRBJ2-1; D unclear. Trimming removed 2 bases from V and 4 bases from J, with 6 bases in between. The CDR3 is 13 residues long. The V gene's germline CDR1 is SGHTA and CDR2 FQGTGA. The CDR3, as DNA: TGTGCCAGCAGCTTACTAGGATACAATGAGCAGTTCTTC. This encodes CASSLLGYNEQFF.

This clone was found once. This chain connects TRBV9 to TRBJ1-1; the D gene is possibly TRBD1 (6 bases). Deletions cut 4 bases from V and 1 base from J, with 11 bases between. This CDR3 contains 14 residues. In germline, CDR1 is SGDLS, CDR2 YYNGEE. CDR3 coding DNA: TGTGCCAGCAGCCCCGACAGGCCGAACACTGAAGCTTTCTTT. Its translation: CASSPDRPNTEAFF. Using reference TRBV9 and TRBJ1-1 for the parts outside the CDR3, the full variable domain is DSGVTQTPKHLITATGQRVTLRCSPRSGDLSVYWYQQSLDQGLQFLIQYYNGEERAKGNILERFSAQQFPDLHSELNLSSLELGDSALYFCASSPDRPNTEAFFGQGTRLTVV.

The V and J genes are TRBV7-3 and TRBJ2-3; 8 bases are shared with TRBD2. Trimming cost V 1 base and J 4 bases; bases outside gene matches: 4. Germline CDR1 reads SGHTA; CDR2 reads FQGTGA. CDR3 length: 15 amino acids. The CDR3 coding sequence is TGTGCCAGCAGCTTAAGCCCGACTAGCGCAGATACGCAGTATTTT. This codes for CASSLSPTSADTQYF.

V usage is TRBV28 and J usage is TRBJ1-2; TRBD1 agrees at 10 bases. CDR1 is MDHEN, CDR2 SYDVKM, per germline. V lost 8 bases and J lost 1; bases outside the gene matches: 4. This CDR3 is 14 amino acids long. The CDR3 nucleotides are TGTGCCAGCGGCGACAGGGGGCATAACTATGGCTACACCTTC. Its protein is CASGDRGHNYGYTF.

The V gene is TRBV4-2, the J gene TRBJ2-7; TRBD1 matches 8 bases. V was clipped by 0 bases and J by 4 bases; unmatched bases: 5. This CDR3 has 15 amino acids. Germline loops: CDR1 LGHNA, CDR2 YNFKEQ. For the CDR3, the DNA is TGTGCCAGCAGCCAAGATGGGACAGGCCAATACGAGCAGTACTTC. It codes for CASSQDGTGQYEQYF.

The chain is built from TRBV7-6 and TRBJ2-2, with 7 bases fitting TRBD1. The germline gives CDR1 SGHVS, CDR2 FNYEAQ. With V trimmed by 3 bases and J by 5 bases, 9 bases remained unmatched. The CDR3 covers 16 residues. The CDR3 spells CASSFSPATGTGELFF. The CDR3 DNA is TGTGCCAGCAGCTTTAGCCCGGCGACAGGGACCGGGGAGCTGTTTTTT.

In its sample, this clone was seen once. The CDR3 DNA follows: TGTGCCAGCAGTTTCTACAGGGGGACTGAAGCTTTCTTT. Its translation: CASSFYRGTEAFF. This chain joins TRBV12-3 or TRBV12-4 and TRBJ1-1, with 8 bases fitting TRBD1. Trimming removed 3 bases from V and 5 bases from J; junction bases left unmatched: 2. The CDR3 consists of 13 residues.

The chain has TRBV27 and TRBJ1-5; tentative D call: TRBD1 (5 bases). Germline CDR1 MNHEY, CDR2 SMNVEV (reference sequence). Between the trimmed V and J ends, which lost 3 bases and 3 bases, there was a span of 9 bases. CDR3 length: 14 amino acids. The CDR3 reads CASSFAGYNQPQHF. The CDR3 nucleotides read TGTGCCAGCAGTTTCGCAGGGTACAATCAGCCCCAGCATTTT.

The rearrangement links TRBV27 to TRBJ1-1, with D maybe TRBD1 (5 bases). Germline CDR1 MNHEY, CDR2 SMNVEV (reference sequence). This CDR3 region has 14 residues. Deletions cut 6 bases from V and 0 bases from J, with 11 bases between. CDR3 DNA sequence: TGTGCCAGCAGCCCGGGCAGGGTGAACACTGAAGCTTTCTTT. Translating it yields CASSPGRVNTEAFF.

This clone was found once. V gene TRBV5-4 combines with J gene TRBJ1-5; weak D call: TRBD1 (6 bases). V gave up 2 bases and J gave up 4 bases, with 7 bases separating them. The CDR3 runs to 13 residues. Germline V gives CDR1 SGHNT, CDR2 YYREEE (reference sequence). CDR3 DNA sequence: TGTGCCAGCAGCTTTGGACAGAATCAGCCCCAGCATTTT. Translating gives CASSFGQNQPQHF.

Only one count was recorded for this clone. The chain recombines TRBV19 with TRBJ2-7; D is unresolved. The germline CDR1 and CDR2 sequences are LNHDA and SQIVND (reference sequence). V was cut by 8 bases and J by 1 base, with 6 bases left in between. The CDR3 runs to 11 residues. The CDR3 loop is CASGFSYEQYF. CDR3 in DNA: TGTGCCAGTGGCTTTTCCTACGAGCAGTACTTC.

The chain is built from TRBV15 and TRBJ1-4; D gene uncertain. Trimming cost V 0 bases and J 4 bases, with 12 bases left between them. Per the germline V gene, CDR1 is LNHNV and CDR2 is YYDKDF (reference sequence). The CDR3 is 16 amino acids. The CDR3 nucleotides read TGTGCCACCAGCAGAGATCAGCGGCGGAGTAATGAAAAACTGTTTTTT. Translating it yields CATSRDQRRSNEKLFF.

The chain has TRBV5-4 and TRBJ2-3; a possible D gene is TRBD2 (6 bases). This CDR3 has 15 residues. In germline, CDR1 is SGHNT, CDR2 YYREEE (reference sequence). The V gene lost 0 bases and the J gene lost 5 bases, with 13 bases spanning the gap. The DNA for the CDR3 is TGTGCCAGCAGCTTGGGGCTAGCGTCTGGAGATACGCAGTATTTT. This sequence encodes CASSLGLASGDTQYF.

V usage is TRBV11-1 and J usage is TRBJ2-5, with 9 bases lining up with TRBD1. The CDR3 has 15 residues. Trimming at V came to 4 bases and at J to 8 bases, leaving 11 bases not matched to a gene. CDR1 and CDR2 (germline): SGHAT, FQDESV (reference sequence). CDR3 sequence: CASSSAPGQGITQYF. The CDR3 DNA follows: TGTGCCAGCAGCTCCGCTCCGGGACAGGGTATTACCCAGTACTTC.

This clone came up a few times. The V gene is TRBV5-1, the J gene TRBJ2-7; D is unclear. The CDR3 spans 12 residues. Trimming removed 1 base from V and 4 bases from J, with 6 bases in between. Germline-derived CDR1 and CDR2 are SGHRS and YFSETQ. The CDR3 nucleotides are TGCGCCAGCAGCTTGACCGGGTACGAGCAGTACTTC. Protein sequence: CASSLTGYEQYF.

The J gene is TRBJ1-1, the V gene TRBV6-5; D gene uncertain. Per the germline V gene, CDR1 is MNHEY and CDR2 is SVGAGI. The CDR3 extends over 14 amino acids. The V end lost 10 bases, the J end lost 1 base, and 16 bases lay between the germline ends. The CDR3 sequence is CATNRPGGNTEAFF. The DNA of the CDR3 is TGTGCCACCAATCGGCCCGGCGGGAACACTGAAGCTTTCTTT.

CDR3 residues: CASSPRTGGQETQYF. DNA for the CDR3: TGTGCCAGTAGTCCCCGGACAGGAGGCCAAGAGACCCAGTACTTC. The rearrangement links TRBV19 to TRBJ2-5, with 7 bases aligning to TRBD1. Germline CDR1 is LNHDA and CDR2 is SQIVND (reference sequence). V lost 5 bases to trimming and J lost 1 base; unmatched junction nucleotides: 7. The CDR3 contains 15 residues. Variable domain in full (rest from reference TRBV19 and TRBJ2-5): DGGITQSPKYLFRKEGQNVTLSCEQNLNHDAMYWYRQDPGQGLRLIYYSQIVNDFQKGDIAEGYSVSREKKESFPLTVTSAQKNPTAFYLCASSPRTGGQETQYFGPGTRLLVL.

CDR3 in DNA: TGTGCCAGCAGCTCCGGGGTAAACTATGGCTACACCTTC. As protein: CASSSGVNYGYTF. The J gene is TRBJ1-2, the V gene TRBV5-4; D remains ambiguous. V lost 3 bases to trimming and J lost 2 bases, with 8 bases between them. CDR1 and CDR2 from the germline V gene are SGHNT and YYREEE (reference sequence). The CDR3 covers 13 residues.

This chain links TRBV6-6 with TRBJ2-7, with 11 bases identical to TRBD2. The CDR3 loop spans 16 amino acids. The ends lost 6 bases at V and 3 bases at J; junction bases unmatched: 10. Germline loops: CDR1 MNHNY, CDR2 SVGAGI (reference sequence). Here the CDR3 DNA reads TGTGCCAGCAGCATAGAAGCGGGACTAGCGGTCTACGAGCAGTACTTC. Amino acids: CASSIEAGLAVYEQYF.

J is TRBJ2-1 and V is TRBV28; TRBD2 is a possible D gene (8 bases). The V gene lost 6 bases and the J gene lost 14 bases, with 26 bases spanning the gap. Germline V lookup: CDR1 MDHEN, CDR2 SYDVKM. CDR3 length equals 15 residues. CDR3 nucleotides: TGTGCCAGCAGCTCGGGACTAGGGGGCTGGATACGGGAGTTCTTC. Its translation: CASSSGLGGWIREFF. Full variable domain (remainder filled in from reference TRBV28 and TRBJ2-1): DVKVTQSSRYLVKRTGEKVFLECVQDMDHENMFWYRQDPGLGLRLIYFSYDVKMKEKGDIPEGYSVSREKKERFSLILESASTNQTSMYLCASSSGLGGWIREFFGPGTRLTVL.

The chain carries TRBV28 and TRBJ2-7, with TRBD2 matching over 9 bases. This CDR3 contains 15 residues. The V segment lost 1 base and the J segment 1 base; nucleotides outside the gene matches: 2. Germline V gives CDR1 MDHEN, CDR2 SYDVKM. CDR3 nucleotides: TGTGCCAGCAGTTTATTGGCGGGAGGGTCCTACGAGCAGTACTTC. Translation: CASSLLAGGSYEQYF.

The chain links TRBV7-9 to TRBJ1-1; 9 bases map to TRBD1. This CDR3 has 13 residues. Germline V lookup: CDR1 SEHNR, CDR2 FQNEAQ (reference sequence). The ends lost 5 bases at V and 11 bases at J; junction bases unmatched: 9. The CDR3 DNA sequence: TGTGCCAGCAGCCCCTTGGACAGGGGCGAGGCTTTCTTT. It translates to CASSPLDRGEAFF.

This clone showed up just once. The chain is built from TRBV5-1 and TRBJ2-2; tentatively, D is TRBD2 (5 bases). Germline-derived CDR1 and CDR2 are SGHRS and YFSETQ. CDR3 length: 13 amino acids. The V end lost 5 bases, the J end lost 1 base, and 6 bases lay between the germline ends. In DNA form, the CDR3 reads TGCGCCAGCAGTGGAGGGAACACCGGGGAGCTGTTTTTT. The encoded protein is CASSGGNTGELFF.

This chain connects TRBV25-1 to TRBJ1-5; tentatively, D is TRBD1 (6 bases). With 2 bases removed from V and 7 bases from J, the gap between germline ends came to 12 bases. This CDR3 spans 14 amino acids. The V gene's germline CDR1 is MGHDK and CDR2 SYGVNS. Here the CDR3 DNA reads TGTGCCAGCAGTGAACCAGGGGATGGACAGCCCCAGCATTTT. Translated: CASSEPGDGQPQHF.

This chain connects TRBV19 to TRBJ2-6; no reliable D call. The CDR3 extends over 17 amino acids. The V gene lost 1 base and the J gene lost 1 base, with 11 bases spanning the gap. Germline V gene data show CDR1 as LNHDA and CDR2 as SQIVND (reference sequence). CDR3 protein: CASSIGASYSGANVLTF. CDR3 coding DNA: TGTGCCAGTAGTATAGGGGCCTCTTATTCTGGGGCCAACGTCCTGACTTTC.